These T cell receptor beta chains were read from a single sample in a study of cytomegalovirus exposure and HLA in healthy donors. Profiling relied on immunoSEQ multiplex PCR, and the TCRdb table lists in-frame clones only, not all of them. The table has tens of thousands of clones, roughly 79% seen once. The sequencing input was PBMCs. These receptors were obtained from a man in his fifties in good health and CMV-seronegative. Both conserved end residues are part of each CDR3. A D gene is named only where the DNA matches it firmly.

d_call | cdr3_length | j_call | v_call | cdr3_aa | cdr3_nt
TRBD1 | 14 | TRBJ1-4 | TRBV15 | CATSRRQGSEKLFF | TGTGCCACCAGCAGAAGACAGGGGAGTGAAAAACTGTTTTTT
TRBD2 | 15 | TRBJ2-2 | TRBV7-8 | CASSFASGGPGELFF | TGTGCCAGCAGCTTTGCTAGCGGGGGGCCCGGGGAGCTGTTTTTT
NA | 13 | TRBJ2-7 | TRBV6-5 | CASSYSTGGEQYF | TGTGCCAGCAGTTACTCCACCGGGGGCGAGCAGTACTTC
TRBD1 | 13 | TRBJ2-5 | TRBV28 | CASLRQGWETQYF | TGTGCCAGTCTCAGACAGGGGTGGGAGACCCAGTACTTC
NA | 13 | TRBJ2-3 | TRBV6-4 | CASSDEVGDTQYF | TGTGCCAGCAGTGACGAGGTTGGAGATACGCAGTATTTT
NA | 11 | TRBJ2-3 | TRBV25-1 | CASSLKDTQYF | TGTGCCAGCAGTCTTAAAGATACGCAGTATTTT
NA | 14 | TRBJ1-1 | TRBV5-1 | CASSHRFFQTEAFF | TGCGCCAGCAGCCACCGGTTCTTCCAAACTGAAGCTTTCTTT
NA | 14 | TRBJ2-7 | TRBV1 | CTSSQAGRRYEQYF | TGCACCAGCAGCCAAGCCGGGAGACGGTACGAGCAGTACTTC
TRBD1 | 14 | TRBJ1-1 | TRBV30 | CAWSPDRGRTEAFF | TGTGCCTGGAGTCCCGACAGGGGAAGGACTGAAGCTTTCTTT
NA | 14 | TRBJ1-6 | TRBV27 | CASRAEFHNSPLHF | TGTGCCAGCAGGGCGGAATTTCATAATTCACCCCTCCACTTT
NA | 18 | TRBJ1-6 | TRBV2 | CASSVGGRGSTYNSPLHF | TGTGCCAGCAGTGTGGGGGGGAGAGGGAGCACCTATAATTCACCCCTCCACTTT
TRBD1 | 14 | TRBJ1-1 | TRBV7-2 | CASSQQGARTEAFF | TGTGCCAGCAGCCAACAGGGGGCGCGGACTGAAGCTTTCTTT
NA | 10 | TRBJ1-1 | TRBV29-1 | CSVNRAEAFF | TGCAGCGTGAACAGGGCGGAAGCTTTCTTT
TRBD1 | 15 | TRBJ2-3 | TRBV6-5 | CASRPPGQGADTQYF | TGTGCCAGCAGACCCCCGGGACAGGGGGCAGATACGCAGTATTTT
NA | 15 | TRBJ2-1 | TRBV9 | CASSVARLAYNEQFF | TGTGCCAGCAGCGTAGCTCGCCTAGCCTACAATGAGCAGTTCTTC